This T cell receptor beta chain is drawn from a study of OX40 agonist ivuxolimab in advanced cancers. Looking at the study overall: A diagnosis of hepatocellular carcinoma, melanoma, renal cell or head and neck cancer was present in dose-escalation patients.

Profiled with immunoSEQ multiplex PCR; TCRdb holds only in-frame clones, not every one. The table shows about 64,000 clones, with roughly 87% occurring only once. This CDR3 is built from 18 residues. CDR1 is SGHVS, CDR2 FNYEAQ, per germline. The V and J ends lost 1 base and 8 bases, in that order; junction bases with no gene match: 12. As for this clone: Antigen: not known.

Study conclusions and caveats: Mean expanded clone counts were higher in CD8+ than CD4+ T cells. Partly responding patients at 0.1-3.0 mg/kg showed some of the smallest clonal expansion.

Peripheral blood came from all dose cohorts at three timepoints. The chain links TRBV7-6 to TRBJ2-1; 12 positions match TRBD2. The sequencing here drew on CD4+ or CD8+ T cells sorted from blood, taken in a trial of the OX40 agonist ivuxolimab. The sequence was obtained from an adult with an advanced solid tumor such as melanoma, head and neck, liver or kidney cancer. In nucleotides, the CDR3 is TGTGCCAGCAGCTTAGAGGCTAGCGGGAGGGCCTATTTGGATGAGCAGTTCTTC. Its translation is CASSLEASGRAYLDEQFF.